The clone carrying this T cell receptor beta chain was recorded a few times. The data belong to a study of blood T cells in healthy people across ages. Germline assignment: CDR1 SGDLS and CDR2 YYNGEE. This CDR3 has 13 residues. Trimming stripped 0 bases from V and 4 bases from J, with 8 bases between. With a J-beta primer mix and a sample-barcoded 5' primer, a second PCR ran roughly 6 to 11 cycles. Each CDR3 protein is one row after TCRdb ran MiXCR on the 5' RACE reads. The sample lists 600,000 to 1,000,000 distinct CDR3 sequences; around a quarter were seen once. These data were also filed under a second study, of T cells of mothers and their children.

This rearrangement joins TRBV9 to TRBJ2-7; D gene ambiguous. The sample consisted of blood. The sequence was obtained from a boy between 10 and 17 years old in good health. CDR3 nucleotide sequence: TGTGCCAGCAGCGTAGCTGAGGAGTACGAGCAGTACTTC. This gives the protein CASSVAEEYEQYF.